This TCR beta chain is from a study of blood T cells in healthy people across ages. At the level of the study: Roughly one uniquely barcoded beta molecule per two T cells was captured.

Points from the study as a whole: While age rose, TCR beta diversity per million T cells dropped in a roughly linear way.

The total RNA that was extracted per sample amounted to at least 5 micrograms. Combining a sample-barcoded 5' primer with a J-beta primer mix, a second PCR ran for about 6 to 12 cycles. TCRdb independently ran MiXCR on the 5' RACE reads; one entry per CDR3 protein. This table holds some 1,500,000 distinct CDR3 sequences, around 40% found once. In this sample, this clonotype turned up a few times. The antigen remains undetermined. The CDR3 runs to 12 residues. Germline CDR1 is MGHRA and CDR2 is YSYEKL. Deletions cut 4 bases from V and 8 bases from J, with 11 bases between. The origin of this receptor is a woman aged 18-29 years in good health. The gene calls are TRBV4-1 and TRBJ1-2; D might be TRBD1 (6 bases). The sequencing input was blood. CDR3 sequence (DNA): TGCGCCAGCAGCCGATCCAGGGGAGGCTACACCTTC. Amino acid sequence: CASSRSRGGYTF.